Presented here are 28 T cell receptor beta chains from one specimen sequenced in a study of prognosis after radiotherapy for stage I lung cancer. Amplification of TCR beta CDR3 from genomic DNA used two-round multiplex PCR. Gene-specific primers for each TRBV and TRBJ gene drove first-round PCR. Each CDR3 protein is one row after TCRdb ran MiXCR on the multiplex PCR reads. The repertoire consists of 50,000 to 75,000 distinct CDR3 sequences, with around 27% occurring once and the leading ten covering about 7.5%. The sample consisted of PBMCs, taken before or after stereotactic body radiation therapy (not recorded which). The receptors were sampled from a donor aged 50 or older with non-small cell lung cancer.

This clonotype has a count of ten or more. The chain uses TRBV20-1 and TRBJ1-1, with D unclear. The V end lost 0 bases, the J end lost 5 bases, and 16 bases lay between the germline ends. The V gene's germline CDR1 is DFQATT and CDR2 SNEGSKA (reference sequence). The CDR3 has 15 amino acids. CDR3 sequence reads: CSAREFGNLGTEAFF. CDR3 nucleotide sequence: TGCAGTGCTAGAGAATTTGGCAACTTAGGGACTGAAGCTTTCTTT.

This clonotype was counted once. The rearrangement uses TRBV28 and TRBJ1-6, with D tentatively TRBD1 (6 bases). The V gene's germline CDR1 is MDHEN and CDR2 SYDVKM. The CDR3 sequence is 16 residues long. The V and J ends lost 5 bases and 7 bases respectively, with 18 bases between them. The CDR3 sequence is CASSHPGEKRNSPLHF. The CDR3 DNA is TGTGCCAGCAGTCATCCAGGGGAGAAACGCAATTCACCCCTCCACTTT.

This clonotype was counted at least ten times. V and J are TRBV29-1 and TRBJ2-1, with TRBD1 matching over 7 bases. The CDR3 loop spans 13 amino acids. V was pared by 7 bases and J by 4 bases, with 7 bases of the junction left unmatched. Germline V lookup: CDR1 SQVTM, CDR2 ANQGSEA. As DNA, the CDR3 is TGCAGCGCCGGACAGGACGCTTACAATGAGCAGTTCTTC. Its protein is CSAGQDAYNEQFF.

About this clonotype: A read error likely explains this, since a far larger clone differs by one base. The chain couples TRBV6-1 to TRBJ2-2; D is undetermined. Germline CDR1 reads MNHNS; CDR2 reads SASEGT. This CDR3 is 14 amino acids long. The CDR3 sequence is CASRRTENTWELFF. The CDR3 region has the DNA TGTGCCAGCAGACGGACGGAGAACACCTGGGAGCTGTTTTTT.

Ten or more counts support this clonotype. The V gene is TRBV11-3, the J gene TRBJ2-1; the D gene is possibly TRBD2 (7 bases). The CDR3 totals 18 residues. In germline, CDR1 is SGHNT, CDR2 YENEEA. Between the trimmed V and J ends, which lost 5 bases and 7 bases, there was a span of 27 bases. The CDR3 nucleotides read TGTGCCAGCAGCCTAGGGGGGGGAGGGCAGGGTCCGGGGAATGAGCAGTTCTTC. Its translation is CASSLGGGGQGPGNEQFF.

Note on this clonotype: A much larger clone differs from this one at a single base, so this may be a read error. CDR3 in DNA: TGCAGTGCTAGAGACCCAAAAGCAAGGGACACTGAAGCTTTCTTT. This sequence encodes CSARDPKARDTEAFF. The V call is TRBV20-1, the J call TRBJ1-1, with D unresolved. CDR3 length: 15 amino acids. With 0 bases removed from V and 3 bases from J, the gap between germline ends came to 14 bases. CDR1 DFQATT and CDR2 SNEGSKA come from the germline V gene (reference sequence).

This clonotype occurred many times. The chain couples TRBV7-9 to TRBJ1-2; the D gene is possibly TRBD1 (5 bases). The CDR3 is 13 residues long. V was trimmed by 3 bases and J by 5 bases, leaving 10 bases between them. Germline V gene sequence: CDR1 SEHNR, CDR2 FQNEAQ (reference sequence). Written as DNA, the CDR3 is TGTGCCAGCAGCTTGACAGAGCTATATGGCTACACCTTC. Encoded protein: CASSLTELYGYTF.

This clonotype was observed many times. V and J are TRBV18 and TRBJ1-2, with a possible D match to TRBD1 (6 bases). This CDR3 is built from 15 residues. Germline assignment: CDR1 KGHSH and CDR2 LQKENI. V was trimmed by 1 base and J by 6 bases, leaving 15 bases between them. The CDR3 protein is CASSPQGGATDGYTF. The CDR3 coding sequence is TGTGCCAGCTCACCACAAGGGGGGGCGACGGATGGCTACACCTTC.

A single count supports this clonotype. At one of its ends the junction is not consistent with the germline gene, which may arise from a read error. This sequence joins TRBV10-3 and TRBJ1-6; D is undetermined. This CDR3 contains 17 residues. The germline V gene encodes CDR1 ENHRY and CDR2 SYGVKD. For the CDR3, the DNA is TGTGCCATCAGTGAGTGTGGAACGAGCTCCTATAATTCACCACTCCACTTT. Translated: CAISECGTSSYNSPLHF.

This clonotype showed up many times. The chain joins TRBV20-1 to TRBJ1-5, with 7 bases aligning to TRBD1. Germline CDR1 and CDR2: DFQATT and SNEGSKA (reference sequence). This CDR3 is built from 14 residues. The V and J ends lost 3 bases and 6 bases, in that order; junction bases with no gene match: 8. The CDR3 sequence: CSARVGGAGQPQHF. CDR3 bases: TGCAGTGCTAGGGTAGGGGGCGCCGGTCAGCCCCAGCATTTT.

This clonotype was seen repeatedly, ten times or more. The chain couples TRBV9 to TRBJ2-3; 7 bases fit TRBD1. This CDR3 region has 16 residues. Germline trimming cut 3 bases from V and 2 bases from J; bases unmatched to any gene: 9. Germline V CDR1 and CDR2: SGDLS, YYNGEE. CDR3 region: CASSGPTGDLTDTQYF. The CDR3 DNA follows: TGTGCCAGCAGCGGACCAACAGGGGACCTCACAGATACGCAGTATTTT. The full variable domain, in which reference TRBV9 and TRBJ2-3 provide the parts outside the CDR3, is DSGVTQTPKHLITATGQRVTLRCSPRSGDLSVYWYQQSLDQGLQFLIQYYNGEERAKGNILERFSAQQFPDLHSELNLSSLELGDSALYFCASSGPTGDLTDTQYFGPGTRLTVL.

In this sample, this clonotype turned up a few times. A read error may be the cause here, since a much bigger clone is one base away. The CDR3 loop reads CASSGRSGGQDTQYF. The CDR3 region has the DNA TGTGCCAGCAGTGGGAGGAGCGGGGGCCAAGATACCCAGTACTTC. The V and J genes are TRBV2 and TRBJ2-5, with 8 bases aligning to TRBD2. This CDR3 spans 15 amino acids. CDR1 SNHLY and CDR2 FYNNEI come from the germline V gene. The complete variable domain, with remaining parts taken from reference TRBV2 and TRBJ2-5, reads EPEVTQTPSHQVTQMGQEVILRCVPISNHLYFYWYRQILGQKVEFLVSFYNNEISEKSEIFDDQFSVERPDGSNFTLKIRSTKLEDSAMYFCASSGRSGGQDTQYFGPGTRLLVL.

The chain is built from TRBV6-5 and TRBJ1-6; D might be TRBD1 (5 bases). The V end lost 11 bases, the J end lost 19 bases, and 27 bases lay between the germline ends. Germline V gene lookup returns CDR1 MNHEY and CDR2 SVGAGI. The length of the CDR3 is 13 residues. CDR3 sequence: CAGQLGANSHLHF. CDR3 DNA: TGTGCCGGTCAGCTCGGGGCCAATTCACACCTACACTTT.

Regarding this clonotype: It is likely a read error: a sequence one base away is far more abundant. The V and J genes are TRBV6-4 and TRBJ1-2; weak D call: TRBD1 (6 bases). The CDR3 spans 15 residues. Deletions cut 7 bases from V and 6 bases from J, with 21 bases between. The germline V gene has CDR1 MRHNA and CDR2 SNTAGT. The CDR3 DNA reads as TGTGCCAGCATTGAAGCCCGGGGGCGCATCGATGGCTACACCTTC. This encodes CASIEARGRIDGYTF.

There are many counts of this clonotype. The chain recombines TRBV6-5 with TRBJ2-1; D tentatively reads TRBD1 or TRBD2 (5 bases each). Deletions cut 2 bases from V and 3 bases from J, with 11 bases between. Germline V gene sequence: CDR1 MNHEY, CDR2 SVGAGI. The CDR3 runs to 15 residues. This CDR3 is CASSYLGTDYNEQFF. The CDR3 region has the DNA TGTGCCAGCAGTTACCTCGGGACGGACTACAATGAGCAGTTCTTC.

This clonotype was seen many times. The chain joins TRBV19 to TRBJ1-1; 11 bases match TRBD1. Germline CDR1 is LNHDA and CDR2 is SQIVND (reference sequence). The CDR3 has 16 amino acids. V lost 5 bases to trimming and J lost 6 bases; unmatched junction nucleotides: 11. CDR3 in DNA: TGTGCCAGTAGTTCGTCCGGGACAGGGGGGAGAGCTGAAGCTTTCTTT. Protein product: CASSSSGTGGRAEAFF.

This clonotype has ten or more counts. The chain links TRBV15 to TRBJ1-4; 10 bases align to TRBD1. The CDR3 is 19 amino acids. With 3 bases clipped from V and 2 bases from J, the junction kept 12 bases outside the gene matches. Germline-derived CDR1 and CDR2 are LNHNV and YYDKDF (reference sequence). Written as DNA, the CDR3 is TGTGCCACCAGCAGCCAACGGGGACAGGGGATGGGGACTAATGAAAAACTGTTTTTT. Residues: CATSSQRGQGMGTNEKLFF. Filled out from reference TRBV15 and TRBJ1-4, the complete variable domain reads DAMVIQNPRYQVTQFGKPVTLSCSQTLNHNVMYWYQQKSSQAPKLLFHYYDKDFNNEADTPDNFQSRRPNTSFCFLDIRSPGLGDTAMYLCATSSQRGQGMGTNEKLFFGSGTQLSVL.

This clonotype was observed many times. The chain combines TRBV10-3 with TRBJ2-7; D is possibly TRBD2 (6 bases). The CDR3 is 15 residues long. Between the trimmed V and J ends, which lost 4 bases and 1 base, there was a span of 14 bases. The germline V gene has CDR1 ENHRY and CDR2 SYGVKD. CDR3 protein: CAISGDSGSSYEQYF. As DNA, the CDR3 is TGTGCCATCAGTGGCGATAGCGGATCTTCCTACGAGCAGTACTTC.

This clonotype was picked up one time. The chain couples TRBV20-1 to TRBJ2-7; TRBD2 might be the D (5 bases). V was cut by 6 bases and J by 2 bases, with 14 bases left in between. The CDR3 runs to 13 residues. Looked up from germline, CDR1 is DFQATT and CDR2 is SNEGSKA (reference sequence). CDR3 in amino acids: CSAKDSNPYEQYF. The CDR3 DNA sequence: TGCAGTGCCAAGGACTCGAACCCCTACGAGCAGTACTTC.

This clonotype was recorded at least ten times. The rearrangement links TRBV18 to TRBJ2-7, with TRBD2 identical over 7 bases. Germline lookup yields CDR1 KGHSH and CDR2 LQKENI. This CDR3 comprises 16 residues. V shed 0 bases, J shed 2 bases, and the junction held 7 bases outside the gene matches. The CDR3 coding sequence is TGTGCCAGCTCACCACCGGGACTACGGGGGGCCTACGAGCAGTACTTC. It yields the protein CASSPPGLRGAYEQYF.

This clonotype was detected many times. The chain recombines TRBV20-1 with TRBJ2-1, with TRBD1 matching 10 bases. CDR1 DFQATT and CDR2 SNEGSKA come from the germline V gene (reference sequence). The CDR3 length is 15 residues. Trimming removed 6 bases from V and 7 bases from J; junction bases left unmatched: 12. The CDR3 loop is CSAISGTGAGNEQFF. CDR3 nucleotide sequence: TGCAGTGCCATTTCCGGGACAGGGGCGGGAAATGAGCAGTTCTTC.

This clonotype was counted many times. This sequence joins TRBV7-8 and TRBJ1-1; no clear D gene. Germline V gene sequence: CDR1 SGHVS, CDR2 FQNEAQ. The CDR3 spans 13 residues. V lost 5 bases, J lost 2 bases, and 9 bases lay in between. The CDR3: CASSLKINTEAFF. As DNA, the CDR3 is TGTGCCAGCAGCCTAAAAATTAACACTGAAGCTTTCTTT.

As to this clonotype: A far larger clone is a single base away, which makes a read error likely. The chain has TRBV6-2 or TRBV6-3 and TRBJ2-1, with 10 bases that match TRBD2. CDR1 is MNHEY, CDR2 SVGEGT, per germline. CDR3 length equals 15 residues. Trimming cost V 7 bases and J 6 bases; bases outside gene matches: 9. This chain's CDR3 is CASTRSGGALNEQFF. The CDR3 bases are TGTGCCAGCACCCGGAGCGGGGGGGCTCTCAATGAGCAGTTCTTC.

For this clonotype: It differs at one base from a far larger clone, so likely a read error. This chain links TRBV6-5 with TRBJ1-1; 8 positions match TRBD1. This CDR3 comprises 15 residues. Germline CDR1 reads MNHEY; CDR2 reads SVGAGI. CDR3: CASQRTGSSGTEDFF. The DNA for the CDR3 is TGTGCCAGCCAGAGGACAGGGTCCTCGGGGACTGAAGATTTCTTT.

About this clonotype itself: A far larger clone is just one base off, so this is likely a read error. Without the conserved terminal phenylalanine or tryptophan, this CDR3 likely stems from a read error. The chain employs TRBV6-5 and TRBJ2-1; no definite D call. This CDR3 is 13 amino acids long. Trimming shortened V by 6 bases and J by 2 bases, and 8 bases separated the two germline ends. Germline lookup yields CDR1 MNHEY and CDR2 SVGAGI. The CDR3 DNA reads as TGTGCCAGCAGGGAAGTAGCCTACAATGAGCAGTTCTTA. This gives the protein CASREVAYNEQFL.

The table lists this clonotype with many counts. The V gene is TRBV3-1, the J gene TRBJ2-3; maybe TRBD2 (5 bases). The CDR3 length is 16 residues. Trimming stripped 0 bases from V and 2 bases from J, with 12 bases between. CDR1 and CDR2 (germline): LGHDT, YNNKEL (reference sequence). The CDR3 DNA follows: TGTGCCAGCAGCCAAGAAGGGAGCCCAACCACAGATACGCAGTATTTT. Translated, it gives CASSQEGSPTTDTQYF.

This clonotype was seen repeatedly, ten times or more. In DNA form, the CDR3 reads TGCGCCAGCAGCTTGGAAGGGACTTGGGGCTACACCTTC. This codes for CASSLEGTWGYTF. V gene TRBV5-1 combines with J gene TRBJ1-2; weak D call: TRBD1 (5 bases). This CDR3 has 13 amino acids. Trimming pared 0 bases from V and 8 bases from J, leaving 11 bases between. Germline assignment: CDR1 SGHRS and CDR2 YFSETQ.

A remark on this clonotype: A read error is likely here: a far larger clone is one base away. This rearrangement joins TRBV6-2 or TRBV6-3 to TRBJ2-7; TRBD1 is a possible D gene (6 bases). Germline CDR1 and CDR2: MNHEY and SVGEGT. This CDR3 has 16 residues. The CDR3 here is CASSSTARGFSYEHYF. The CDR3 DNA is TGTGCCAGCAGTTCAACGGCCAGGGGATTTTCCTACGAGCATTACTTC.